Shown below are 18 T cell receptor beta chains from a single sample sequenced in a study of T cell changes during pregnancy in multiple sclerosis. The method was immunoSEQ multiplex PCR; TCRdb's version includes in-frame clones alone and lacks a portion of them. The table has roughly 61,000 clones, about 94% seen once; the top ten hold roughly 2.5%. This specimen was CD8+ T cells from peripheral blood mononuclear cells, taken after pregnancy. These receptor sequences come from a female donor with multiple sclerosis, enrolled in a pregnancy study.

The chain combines TRBV5-6 with TRBJ1-2; TRBD1 aligns across 8 bases. Trimming removed 3 bases from V and 4 bases from J; junction bases left unmatched: 5. The CDR3 runs 14 residues. CDR1 is SGHDT, CDR2 YYEEEE, per germline. CDR3 DNA: TGTGCCAGCAGCTCAGGACAGGGCATCTATGGCTACACCTTC. This encodes CASSSGQGIYGYTF.

This rearrangement joins TRBV7-9 to TRBJ2-5; 9 bases fit TRBD1. With V trimmed by 3 bases and J by 9 bases, 14 bases remained unmatched. There are 16 residues in the CDR3. The germline gives CDR1 SEHNR, CDR2 FQNEAQ (reference sequence). Here the CDR3 DNA reads TGTGCCAGCAGCTTGATGCGGGACAGGGCCTCCTCGGCCCAGTACTTC. Its protein is CASSLMRDRASSAQYF.

This chain joins TRBV9 and TRBJ1-1, with D tentatively TRBD1 (5 bases). Germline V CDR1 and CDR2: SGDLS, YYNGEE. Deletions cut 1 base from V and 3 bases from J, with 16 bases between. The CDR3 is 16 amino acids. The CDR3 DNA reads as TGTGCCAGCAGCGTAACGAAATTTAGGGGCGACACTGAAGCTTTCTTT. It is translated as CASSVTKFRGDTEAFF. Complete variable domain (other parts from reference TRBV9 and TRBJ1-1): DSGVTQTPKHLITATGQRVTLRCSPRSGDLSVYWYQQSLDQGLQFLIQYYNGEERAKGNILERFSAQQFPDLHSELNLSSLELGDSALYFCASSVTKFRGDTEAFFGQGTRLTVV.

The gene calls are TRBV11-2 and TRBJ2-3; maybe TRBD2 (6 bases). The V end was cut by 3 bases, the J end by 5 bases, with 6 bases between. CDR1 and CDR2 from the germline V gene are SGHAT and FQNNGV. The CDR3 contains 12 residues. The CDR3 coding sequence is TGTGCCAGCAGCTTGGGGGGAGATACGCAGTATTTT. Protein product: CASSLGGDTQYF.

This clone was seen a single time. The CDR3, as DNA: TGTGCCAGCAAACCTAGCGGGAGATGGATCTACAATGAGCAGTTCTTC. Its protein product is CASKPSGRWIYNEQFF. This rearrangement joins TRBV27 to TRBJ2-1; TRBD2 matches at 10 bases. V was pared by 7 bases and J by 3 bases, with 9 bases of the junction left unmatched. The CDR3 has 16 amino acids. CDR1 is MNHEY, CDR2 SMNVEV, per germline (reference sequence).

The chain combines TRBV27 with TRBJ2-1, with 9 bases identical to TRBD2. Unmatched junction bases numbered 4, after V lost 2 bases and J lost 5 bases. Germline CDR1 is MNHEY and CDR2 is SMNVEV (reference sequence). The CDR3 runs 15 residues. The CDR3 DNA reads as TGTGCCAGCAGTTTAGGTTCTAGCGGGAACAATGAGCAGTTCTTC. This gives the protein CASSLGSSGNNEQFF.

The CDR3 coding sequence is TGTGCCAGTAGTTCGGGGACAGGGGGAATCTACGAGCAGTACTTC. Its translation: CASSSGTGGIYEQYF. The V call is TRBV19, the J call TRBJ2-7; the match to TRBD1 covers 11 bases. Trimming cost V 5 bases and J 3 bases; bases outside gene matches: 6. Germline CDR1 is LNHDA and CDR2 is SQIVND (reference sequence). The CDR3 runs 15 residues.

V usage is TRBV5-1 and J usage is TRBJ2-7, with D unclear. This CDR3 region has 13 residues. Germline V gene lookup returns CDR1 SGHRS and CDR2 YFSETQ. Trimming took off 1 base at V and 3 bases at J, with 8 bases between the two ends. The CDR3 region is CASSLTDNYEQYF. The CDR3 region has the DNA TGCGCCAGCAGCTTGACAGACAACTACGAGCAGTACTTC.

Only one count was recorded for this clone. The V call is TRBV27, the J call TRBJ2-3; D is perhaps TRBD1 (6 bases). The germline V gene has CDR1 MNHEY and CDR2 SMNVEV (reference sequence). Trimming took off 0 bases at V and 6 bases at J, with 7 bases between the two ends. This CDR3 spans 13 amino acids. Here the CDR3 reads CASSLSRGDTQYF. The CDR3 coding sequence is TGTGCCAGCAGTTTATCAAGGGGGGATACGCAGTATTTT.

The chain recombines TRBV19 with TRBJ2-1; the match to TRBD2 covers 9 bases. J gave up 3 bases and V 7 bases, and 7 bases lay outside the gene matches. The CDR3 loop spans 15 amino acids. Germline assignment: CDR1 LNHDA and CDR2 SQIVND (reference sequence). The CDR3 sequence: CASTSSSGNYNEQFF. The CDR3 coding sequence is TGTGCCAGTACCTCCTCTAGCGGGAACTACAATGAGCAGTTCTTC.

The chain carries TRBV11-3 and TRBJ2-1; 7 bases map to TRBD2. The CDR3 runs to 15 residues. V was clipped by 3 bases and J by 5 bases; unmatched bases: 7. Germline V gene lookup returns CDR1 SGHNT and CDR2 YENEEA. The CDR3 is CASSFTLGLNNEQFF. Here the CDR3 DNA reads TGTGCCAGCAGCTTTACCCTGGGACTAAACAATGAGCAGTTCTTC.

The chain carries TRBV11-2 and TRBJ2-3; 9 bases align to TRBD1. The CDR3 is 18 amino acids. Germline values: CDR1 SGHAT, CDR2 FQNNGV. The V and J ends lost 1 base and 3 bases, in that order; junction bases with no gene match: 11. The CDR3 sequence is CASSLATWTGERTDTQYF. The CDR3, as DNA: TGTGCCAGCAGCTTAGCTACCTGGACAGGGGAGAGAACAGATACGCAGTATTTT.

This clone showed up just once. The chain is built from TRBV6-1 and TRBJ2-3; tentative D call: TRBD2 (5 bases). The CDR3 has 17 residues. V lost 1 base to trimming and J lost 2 bases, with 16 bases between them. Looked up from germline, CDR1 is MNHNS and CDR2 is SASEGT. CDR3 sequence reads: CASSEGASGIPTDTQYF. CDR3 DNA sequence: TGTGCCAGCAGTGAAGGAGCCAGCGGAATTCCCACAGATACGCAGTATTTT.

V usage is TRBV9 and J usage is TRBJ1-1; maybe TRBD1 (5 bases). Germline V gene sequence: CDR1 SGDLS, CDR2 YYNGEE. The CDR3 has 13 amino acids. The V and J ends lost 1 base and 4 bases respectively, with 8 bases between them. CDR3 nucleotides: TGTGCCAGCAGCGTACTCCAGGGCACTGAAGCTTTCTTT. Amino acids: CASSVLQGTEAFF.

The chain combines TRBV19 with TRBJ2-6; the D is unclear. Trimming left V 1 base short and J 0 bases short, with 7 bases between. Germline assignment: CDR1 LNHDA and CDR2 SQIVND (reference sequence). This CDR3 has 16 amino acids. Here the CDR3 DNA reads TGTGCCAGTAGTATAGTGAGCTCCTCTGGGGCCAACGTCCTGACTTTC. Translation: CASSIVSSSGANVLTF.

This rearrangement joins TRBV6-5 to TRBJ1-1; a weak D match, TRBD1 (5 bases). Per the germline V gene, CDR1 is MNHEY and CDR2 is SVGAGI. V dropped 2 bases and J dropped 11 bases, with 15 bases sitting between them. The CDR3 is made up of 13 amino acids. Written as DNA, the CDR3 is TGTGCCAGCAGTTACAGGGGAATGGCTACGGCTTTCTTT. Translating it yields CASSYRGMATAFF.

This chain connects TRBV7-6 to TRBJ2-1; D is perhaps TRBD2 (5 bases). This CDR3 has 14 residues. The germline gives CDR1 SGHVS, CDR2 FNYEAQ. Trimming removed 10 bases from V and 8 bases from J, with 21 bases in between. CDR3 loop: CATERWEQGDEQFF. The CDR3 DNA follows: TGTGCCACCGAGCGGTGGGAACAAGGCGATGAGCAGTTCTTC.

CDR3 in amino acids: CASSIAPGYEQYF. The DNA of the CDR3 is TGTGCCAGCAGTATAGCCCCCGGCTACGAGCAGTACTTC. The V and J genes are TRBV27 and TRBJ2-7, with D unclear. Per germline, CDR1 MNHEY and CDR2 SMNVEV (reference sequence). The length of the CDR3 is 13 residues. Trimming removed 5 bases at V and 3 bases at J, with 11 bases between.